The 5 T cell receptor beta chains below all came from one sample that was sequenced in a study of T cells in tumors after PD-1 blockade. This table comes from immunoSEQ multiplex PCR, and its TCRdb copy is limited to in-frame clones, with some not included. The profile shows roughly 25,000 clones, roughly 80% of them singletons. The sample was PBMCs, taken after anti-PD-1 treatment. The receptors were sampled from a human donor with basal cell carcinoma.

DNA for the CDR3: TGTGCCAGCAGATTTCAAATCAATCAGCCCCAGCATTTT. Translation gives CASRFQINQPQHF. This chain joins TRBV6-5 and TRBJ1-5; D remains ambiguous. V gave up 6 bases and J gave up 3 bases, with 9 bases separating them. The CDR3 length is 13 residues. Germline CDR1 and CDR2: MNHEY and SVGAGI.

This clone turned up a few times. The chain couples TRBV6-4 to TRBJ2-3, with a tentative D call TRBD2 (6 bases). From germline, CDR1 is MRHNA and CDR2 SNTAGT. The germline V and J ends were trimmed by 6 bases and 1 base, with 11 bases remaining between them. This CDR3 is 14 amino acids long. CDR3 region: CASSASVGTDTQYF. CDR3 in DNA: TGTGCCAGCAGCGCTAGCGTCGGCACAGATACGCAGTATTTT.

The CDR3 is CASSQEGQQETQYF. The CDR3 nucleotides are TGTGCCAGCAGCCAAGAGGGGCAGCAAGAGACCCAGTACTTC. The chain couples TRBV3-1 (or the pseudogene TRBV3-2) to TRBJ2-5; TRBD1 might be the D (5 bases). With 0 bases removed from V and 2 bases from J, the gap between germline ends came to 7 bases. This CDR3 spans 14 amino acids. Germline V gene lookup returns CDR1 LGHDT and CDR2 YNNKEL (reference sequence).

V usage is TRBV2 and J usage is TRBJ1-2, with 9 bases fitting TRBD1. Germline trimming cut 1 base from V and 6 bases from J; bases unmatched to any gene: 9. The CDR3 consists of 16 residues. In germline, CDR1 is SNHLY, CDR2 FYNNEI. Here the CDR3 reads CASSEVPGQGSNGYTF. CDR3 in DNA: TGTGCCAGCAGTGAAGTGCCGGGACAGGGTTCTAATGGCTACACCTTC. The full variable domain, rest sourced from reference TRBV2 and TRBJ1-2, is EPEVTQTPSHQVTQMGQEVILRCVPISNHLYFYWYRQILGQKVEFLVSFYNNEISEKSEIFDDQFSVERPDGSNFTLKIRSTKLEDSAMYFCASSEVPGQGSNGYTFGSGTRLTVV.

This CDR3 is CASSDIQLNSPLHF. For the CDR3, the DNA is TGTGCCAGCAGTGATATCCAGCTTAATTCACCCCTCCACTTT. The V and J genes are TRBV2 and TRBJ1-6; the D is unclear. The CDR3 is 14 residues long. Per the germline V gene, CDR1 is SNHLY and CDR2 is FYNNEI. Trimming shortened V by 3 bases and J by 6 bases, and 9 bases separated the two germline ends. Looking up the rest from reference TRBV2 and TRBJ1-6 gives the full variable domain: EPEVTQTPSHQVTQMGQEVILRCVPISNHLYFYWYRQILGQKVEFLVSFYNNEISEKSEIFDDQFSVERPDGSNFTLKIRSTKLEDSAMYFCASSDIQLNSPLHFGNGTRLTVT.